Sequencing of this T cell receptor (beta chain) was carried out in a study of CD8+ T cells in alopecia areata. This clone showed up just a few times. Gene names are mouse gene names. The same CDR3 arises from other DNA sequences in this sample as well. Extraction and reverse transcription of RNA yielded cDNA as the sequencing template. TCRdb's copy holds only in-frame clones and misses some; the assay was immunoSEQ multiplex PCR. This sample carries 90,000 to 130,000 clones and no singletons, and around a fifth goes to the top ten. The receptor comes from a C3H/HeJ mouse with alopecia areata. For this mouse line, the MHC haplotype is H2-k. Sequenced sample: lesional skin.

CDR3 DNA, as far as it was read: TGTGCCAGCAGCGGACTGGGGGGTTCCCAAGAC. Encoded protein: CASSGLGGSQD. The CDR3, in full, reads CASSGLGGSQDTQYF. The chain recombines TRBV13-3 with TRBJ2-5, with 11 bases matching TRBD2. The DNA ends 4 residues before the CDR3 does, and the rest of the CDR3 is filled in from the germline J gene. Germline V gene sequence: CDR1 NNHDY, CDR2 SYVADS. The CDR3 has 15 residues. J gave up 2 bases and V 5 bases, and 4 bases lay outside the gene matches.